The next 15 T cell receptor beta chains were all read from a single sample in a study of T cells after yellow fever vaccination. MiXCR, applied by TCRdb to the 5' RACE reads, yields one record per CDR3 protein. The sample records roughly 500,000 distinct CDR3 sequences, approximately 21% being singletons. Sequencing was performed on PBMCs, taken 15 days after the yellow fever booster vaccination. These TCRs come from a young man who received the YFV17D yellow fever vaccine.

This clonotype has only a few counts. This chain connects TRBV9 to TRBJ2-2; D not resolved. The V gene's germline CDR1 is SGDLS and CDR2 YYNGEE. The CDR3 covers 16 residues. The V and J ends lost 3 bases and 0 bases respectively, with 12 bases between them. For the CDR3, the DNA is TGTGCCAGCAGCGCTATATGGGCCACGAACACCGGGGAGCTGTTTTTT. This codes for CASSAIWATNTGELFF.

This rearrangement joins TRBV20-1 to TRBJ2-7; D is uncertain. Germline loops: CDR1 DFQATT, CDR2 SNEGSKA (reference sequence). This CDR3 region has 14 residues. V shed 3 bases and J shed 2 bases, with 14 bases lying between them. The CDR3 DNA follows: TGCAGTGCTAGCTTGTGGAACTTGGCCTACGAGCAGTACTTC. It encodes CSASLWNLAYEQYF.

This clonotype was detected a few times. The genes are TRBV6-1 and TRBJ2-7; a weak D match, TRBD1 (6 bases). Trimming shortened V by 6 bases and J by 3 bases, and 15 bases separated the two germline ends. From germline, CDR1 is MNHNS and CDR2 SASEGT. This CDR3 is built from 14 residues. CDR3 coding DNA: TGTGCCAGCAGCCTCCGGACAGCGAACTACGAGCAGTACTTC. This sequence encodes CASSLRTANYEQYF.

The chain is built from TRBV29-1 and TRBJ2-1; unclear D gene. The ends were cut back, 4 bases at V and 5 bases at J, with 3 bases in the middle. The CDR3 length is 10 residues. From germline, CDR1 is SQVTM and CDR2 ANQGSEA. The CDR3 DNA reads TGCAGCGTTGTTCACAATGAGCAGTTCTTC. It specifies CSVVHNEQFF.

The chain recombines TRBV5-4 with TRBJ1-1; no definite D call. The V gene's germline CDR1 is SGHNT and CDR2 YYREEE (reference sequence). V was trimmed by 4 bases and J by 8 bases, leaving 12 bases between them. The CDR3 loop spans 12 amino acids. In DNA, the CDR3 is TGTGCCAGCAGCGAAGGACCCGGGGAAGCTTTCTTT. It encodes CASSEGPGEAFF.

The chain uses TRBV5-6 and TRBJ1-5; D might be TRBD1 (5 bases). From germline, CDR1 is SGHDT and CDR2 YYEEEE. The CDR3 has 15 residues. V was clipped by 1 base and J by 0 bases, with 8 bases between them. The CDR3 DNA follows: TGTGCCAGCAGCTTGACAGGCTCTAGCAATCAGCCCCAGCATTTT. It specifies CASSLTGSSNQPQHF.

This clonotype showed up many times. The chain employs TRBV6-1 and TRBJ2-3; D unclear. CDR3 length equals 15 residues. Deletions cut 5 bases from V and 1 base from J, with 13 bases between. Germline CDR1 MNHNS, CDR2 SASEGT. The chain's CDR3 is CASSPRLLRTDTQYF. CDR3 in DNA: TGTGCCAGCAGTCCACGCCTCCTTCGCACAGATACGCAGTATTTT.

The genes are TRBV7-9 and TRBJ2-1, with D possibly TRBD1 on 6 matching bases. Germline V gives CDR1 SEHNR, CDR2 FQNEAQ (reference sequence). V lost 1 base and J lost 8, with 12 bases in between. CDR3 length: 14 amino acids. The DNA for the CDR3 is TGTGCCAGCAGCTTAGATGAGGGGGTTTATGAGCAGTTCTTC. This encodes CASSLDEGVYEQFF.

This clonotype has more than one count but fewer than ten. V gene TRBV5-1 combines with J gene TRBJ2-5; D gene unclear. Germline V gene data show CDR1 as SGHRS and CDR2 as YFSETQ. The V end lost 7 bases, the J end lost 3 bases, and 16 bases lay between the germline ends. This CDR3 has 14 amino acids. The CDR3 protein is CASHTDPIEETQYF. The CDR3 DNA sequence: TGCGCCAGCCACACGGACCCAATCGAAGAGACCCAGTACTTC.

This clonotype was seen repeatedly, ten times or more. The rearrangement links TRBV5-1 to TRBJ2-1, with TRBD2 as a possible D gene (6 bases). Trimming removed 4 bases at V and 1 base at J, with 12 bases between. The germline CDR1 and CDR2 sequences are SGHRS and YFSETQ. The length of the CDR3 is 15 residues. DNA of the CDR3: TGCGCCAGCAGCAGGACGGGAGAATCCTACAATGAGCAGTTCTTC. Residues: CASSRTGESYNEQFF.

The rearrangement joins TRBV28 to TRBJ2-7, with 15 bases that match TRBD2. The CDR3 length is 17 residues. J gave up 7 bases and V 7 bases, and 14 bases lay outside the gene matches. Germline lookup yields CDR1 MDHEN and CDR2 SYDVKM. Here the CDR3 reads CASTAGLGLAGGREQYF. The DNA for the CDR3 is TGTGCCAGCACGGCGGGGCTCGGACTAGCGGGAGGGCGAGAGCAGTACTTC.

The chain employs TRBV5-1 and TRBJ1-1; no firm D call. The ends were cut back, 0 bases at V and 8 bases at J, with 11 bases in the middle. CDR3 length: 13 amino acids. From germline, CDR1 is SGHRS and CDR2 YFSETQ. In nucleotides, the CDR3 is TGCGCCAGCAGCTTGGCCACGTGGTCGGAAGCTTTCTTT. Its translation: CASSLATWSEAFF.

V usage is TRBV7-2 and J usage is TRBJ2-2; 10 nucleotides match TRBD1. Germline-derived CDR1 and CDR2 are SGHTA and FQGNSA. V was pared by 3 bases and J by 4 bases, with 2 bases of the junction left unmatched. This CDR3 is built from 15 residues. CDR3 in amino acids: CASSFGTGATGELFF. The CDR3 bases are TGTGCCAGCAGCTTTGGGACAGGGGCCACCGGGGAGCTGTTTTTT.

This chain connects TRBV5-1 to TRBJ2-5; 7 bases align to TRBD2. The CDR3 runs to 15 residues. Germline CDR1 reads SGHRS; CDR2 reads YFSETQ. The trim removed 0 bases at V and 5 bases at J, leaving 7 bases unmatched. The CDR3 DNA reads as TGCGCCAGCAGCTTGGCTCGCGGGAGAGTGGAGACCCAGTACTTC. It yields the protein CASSLARGRVETQYF. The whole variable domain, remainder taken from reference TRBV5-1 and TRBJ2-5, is KAGVTQTPRYLIKTRGQQVTLSCSPISGHRSVSWYQQTPGQGLQFLFEYFSETQRNKGNFPGRFSGRQFSNSRSEMNVSTLELGDSALYLCASSLARGRVETQYFGPGTRLLVL.

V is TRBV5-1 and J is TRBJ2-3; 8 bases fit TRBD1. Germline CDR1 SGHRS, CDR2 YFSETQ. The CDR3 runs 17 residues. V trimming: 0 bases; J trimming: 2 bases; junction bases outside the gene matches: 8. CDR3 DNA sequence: TGCGCCAGCAGCTTGGGTGGGACAGGACAATACACAGATACGCAGTATTTT. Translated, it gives CASSLGGTGQYTDTQYF.